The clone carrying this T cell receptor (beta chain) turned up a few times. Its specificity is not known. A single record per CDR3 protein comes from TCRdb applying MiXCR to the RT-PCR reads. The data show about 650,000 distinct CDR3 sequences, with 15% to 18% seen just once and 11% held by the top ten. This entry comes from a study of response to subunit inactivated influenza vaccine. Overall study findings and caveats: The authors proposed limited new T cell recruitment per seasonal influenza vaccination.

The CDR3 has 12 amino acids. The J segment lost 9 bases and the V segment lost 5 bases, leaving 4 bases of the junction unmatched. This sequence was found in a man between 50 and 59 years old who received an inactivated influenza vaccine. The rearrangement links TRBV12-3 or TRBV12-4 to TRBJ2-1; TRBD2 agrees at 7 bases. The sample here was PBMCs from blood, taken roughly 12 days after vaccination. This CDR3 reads CASSQLAFEQFF. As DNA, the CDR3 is TGTGCCAGCAGTCAACTAGCGTTTGAGCAGTTCTTC.